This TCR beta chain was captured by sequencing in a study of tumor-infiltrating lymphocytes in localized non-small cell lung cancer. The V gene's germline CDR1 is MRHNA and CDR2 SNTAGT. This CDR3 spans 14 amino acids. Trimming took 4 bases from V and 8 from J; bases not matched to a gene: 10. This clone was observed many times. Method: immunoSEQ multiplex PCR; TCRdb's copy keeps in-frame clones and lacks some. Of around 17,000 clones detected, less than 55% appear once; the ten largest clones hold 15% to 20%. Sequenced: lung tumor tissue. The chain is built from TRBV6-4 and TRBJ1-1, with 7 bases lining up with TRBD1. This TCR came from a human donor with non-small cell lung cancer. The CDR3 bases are TGTGCCAGCAGTGCCCAGGAGGTGACAGGGGAAGCTTTCTTT. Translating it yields CASSAQEVTGEAFF.